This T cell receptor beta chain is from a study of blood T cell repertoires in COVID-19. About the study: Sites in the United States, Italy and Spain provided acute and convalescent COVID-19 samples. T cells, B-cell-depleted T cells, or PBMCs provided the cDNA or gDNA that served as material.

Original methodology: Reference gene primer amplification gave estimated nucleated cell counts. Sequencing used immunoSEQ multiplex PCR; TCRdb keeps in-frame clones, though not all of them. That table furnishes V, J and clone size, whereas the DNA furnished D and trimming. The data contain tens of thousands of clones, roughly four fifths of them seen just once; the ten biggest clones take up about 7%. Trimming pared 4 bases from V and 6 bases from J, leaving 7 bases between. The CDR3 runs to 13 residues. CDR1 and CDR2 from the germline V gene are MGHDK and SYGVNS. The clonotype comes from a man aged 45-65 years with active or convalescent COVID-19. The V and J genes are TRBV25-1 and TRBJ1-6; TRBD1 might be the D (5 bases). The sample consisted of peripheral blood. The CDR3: CASSAGLNSPLHF. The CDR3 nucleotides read TGTGCCAGCAGTGCGGGACTTAATTCACCCCTCCACTTT.